A single sample is the source of the 18 T cell receptor beta chains below, sequenced in a study of shared clonotypes between healthy human individuals. This table comes from immunoSEQ multiplex PCR, and its TCRdb copy is limited to in-frame clones, with some not included. The sample has about 590,000 clones, about 95% seen once. CD8 cells regarded as naive lacked CD45RO, were positively chosen for CCR7, and omitted terminally differentiated effector memory CD45RA+ cells. Sequencing was done on a sample of naive CD8+ T cells sorted from blood. Source of these receptors: a young woman in good health.

The rearrangement joins TRBV19 to TRBJ2-7; D is uncertain. Trimming shortened V by 3 bases and J by 3 bases, and 9 bases separated the two germline ends. CDR1 and CDR2 (germline): LNHDA, SQIVND (reference sequence). The CDR3 covers 13 residues. The CDR3 loop reads CASSILINYEQYF. Written as DNA, the CDR3 is TGTGCCAGTAGTATCTTAATAAACTACGAGCAGTACTTC.

V is TRBV7-8 and J is TRBJ2-7; weak D call: TRBD2 (5 bases). The CDR3 consists of 16 residues. The germline CDR1 and CDR2 sequences are SGHVS and FQNEAQ. Trimming shortened V by 0 bases and J by 3 bases, and 15 bases separated the two germline ends. The CDR3 is CASSLAGRQGLYEQYF. CDR3 DNA: TGTGCCAGCAGCTTAGCAGGACGGCAAGGACTCTACGAGCAGTACTTC.

The chain recombines TRBV30 with TRBJ2-5; 7 nucleotides match TRBD1. Per the germline V gene, CDR1 is GTSNPN and CDR2 is SVGIG (reference sequence). The junction had 3 bases not matched to a gene; V was cut back by 2 bases and J by 0 bases. There are 14 residues in the CDR3. This CDR3 reads CAWSLGQDQETQYF. The DNA of the CDR3 is TGTGCCTGGAGTCTCGGACAGGACCAAGAGACCCAGTACTTC.

V gene TRBV12-5 combines with J gene TRBJ2-2, with TRBD1 identical over 7 bases. From germline, CDR1 is LGHNT and CDR2 FRNRAP. The CDR3 sequence is 16 residues long. V dropped 5 bases and J dropped 3; count of bases not matched to a gene: 9. The CDR3 DNA follows: TGTGCTAGTGGTAAAAACGGGACAGCTTACACCGGGGAGCTGTTTTTT. This sequence encodes CASGKNGTAYTGELFF.

V and J are TRBV7-9 and TRBJ2-6; D is unclear. The CDR3 is made up of 14 amino acids. CDR1 is SEHNR, CDR2 FQNEAQ, per germline (reference sequence). The V gene lost 5 bases and the J gene lost 2 bases, with 7 bases spanning the gap. Written as DNA, the CDR3 is TGTGCCAGCAGCCCAACCACTGGGGCCAACGTCCTGACTTTC. Protein sequence: CASSPTTGANVLTF. Full variable domain (missing parts from reference TRBV7-9 and TRBJ2-6): DTGVSQNPRHKITKRGQNVTFRCDPISEHNRLYWYRQTLGQGPEFLTYFQNEAQLEKSRLLSDRFSAERPKGSFSTLEIQRTEQGDSAMYLCASSPTTGANVLTFGAGSRLTVL.

V usage is TRBV19 and J usage is TRBJ2-7; 8 bases agree with TRBD1. After removal of 3 bases from V and 3 bases from J, the junction contained 7 bases not matched to a gene. This CDR3 is built from 15 residues. CDR1 is LNHDA and CDR2 is SQIVND in the germline V gene (reference sequence). The CDR3 spells CASSISETGDYEQYF. The CDR3 DNA follows: TGTGCCAGTAGTATTTCGGAGACAGGGGACTACGAGCAGTACTTC.

On this clone: Other DNA sequences in this specimen translate into the identical CDR3. The chain carries TRBV13 and TRBJ2-1, with D perhaps TRBD2 (6 bases). The CDR3 sequence is 12 residues long. V was cut by 0 bases and J by 9 bases, with 6 bases left in between. Germline assignment: CDR1 PRHDT and CDR2 FYEKMQ (reference sequence). CDR3 DNA sequence: TGTGCCAGCAGCTTAGGTAGCGGTGAGCAGTTCTTC. This sequence encodes CASSLGSGEQFF.

The count of this clone is one. This sequence joins TRBV9 and TRBJ2-2; D not resolved. V lost 0 bases, J lost 2 bases, and 14 bases lay in between. Germline V gene data show CDR1 as SGDLS and CDR2 as YYNGEE. The CDR3 sequence is 17 residues long. CDR3 DNA: TGTGCCAGCAGCGTAGATTCCTGGACCCAAAACACCGGGGAGCTGTTTTTT. This sequence encodes CASSVDSWTQNTGELFF. Complete variable domain (other parts from reference TRBV9 and TRBJ2-2): DSGVTQTPKHLITATGQRVTLRCSPRSGDLSVYWYQQSLDQGLQFLIQYYNGEERAKGNILERFSAQQFPDLHSELNLSSLELGDSALYFCASSVDSWTQNTGELFFGEGSRLTVL.

The genes are TRBV11-2 and TRBJ2-3; D uncertain. Trimming removed 0 bases from V and 0 bases from J, with 7 bases in between. Germline CDR1 reads SGHAT; CDR2 reads FQNNGV. The CDR3 covers 15 residues. The CDR3 DNA follows: TGTGCCAGCAGCTTAGATACCCGTAGCACAGATACGCAGTATTTT. It yields the protein CASSLDTRSTDTQYF.

The V and J genes are TRBV6-5 and TRBJ2-5; 11 nucleotides agree with TRBD1. CDR3 length equals 15 residues. Per germline, CDR1 MNHEY and CDR2 SVGAGI. V was pared by 0 bases and J by 5 bases, with 2 bases of the junction left unmatched. The CDR3 spells CASSYSGQGAETQYF. CDR3 sequence (DNA): TGTGCCAGCAGTTACTCTGGACAGGGGGCCGAGACCCAGTACTTC.

V and J are TRBV29-1 and TRBJ1-1; D ambiguous. The CDR3 has 12 amino acids. Germline CDR1 SQVTM, CDR2 ANQGSEA. V was shortened by 7 bases and J by 6 bases, with 15 bases between the two germline ends. CDR3 residues: CSARWTWAEAFF. CDR3 nucleotide sequence: TGCAGCGCCCGATGGACGTGGGCTGAAGCTTTCTTT.

V usage is TRBV19 and J usage is TRBJ2-7; D call uncertain. Germline assignment: CDR1 LNHDA and CDR2 SQIVND (reference sequence). The CDR3 totals 13 residues. V was clipped by 4 bases and J by 3 bases, with 10 bases between them. This CDR3 reads CASSSAASYEQYF. For the CDR3, the DNA is TGTGCCAGTAGTAGTGCGGCAAGCTACGAGCAGTACTTC. Looking up the rest from reference TRBV19 and TRBJ2-7 gives the full variable domain: DGGITQSPKYLFRKEGQNVTLSCEQNLNHDAMYWYRQDPGQGLRLIYYSQIVNDFQKGDIAEGYSVSREKKESFPLTVTSAQKNPTAFYLCASSSAASYEQYFGPGTRLTVT.

The gene calls are TRBV19 and TRBJ2-7; D remains unclear. The germline gives CDR1 LNHDA, CDR2 SQIVND (reference sequence). V lost 3 bases to trimming and J lost 0 bases, with 9 bases between them. The CDR3 spans 14 residues. The CDR3 is CASSIGLDSYEQYF. In nucleotides, the CDR3 is TGTGCCAGTAGTATCGGGCTAGACTCCTACGAGCAGTACTTC.

The rearrangement uses TRBV6-6 and TRBJ2-2, with TRBD2 identical over 11 bases. Germline values: CDR1 MNHNY, CDR2 SVGAGI (reference sequence). CDR3 size: 16 residues. Germline trimming cut 6 bases from V and 6 bases from J; bases unmatched to any gene: 9. In nucleotides, the CDR3 is TGTGCCAGCAGGAGAGAGATTAGCGGGAGGGCCGGGGAGCTGTTTTTT. It codes for CASRREISGRAGELFF.

The chain joins TRBV25-1 to TRBJ2-2; unclear D gene. The CDR3 sequence is 13 residues long. Germline V gives CDR1 MGHDK, CDR2 SYGVNS. The ends were cut back, 1 base at V and 4 bases at J, with 4 bases in the middle. The CDR3 DNA reads TGTGCCAGCAGTGAATCATCCACCGGGGAGCTGTTTTTT. Protein: CASSESSTGELFF. The full variable domain, with the rest looked up from reference TRBV25-1 and TRBJ2-2, is EADIYQTPRYLVIGTGKKITLECSQTMGHDKMYWYQQDPGMELHLIHYSYGVNSTEKGDLSSESTVSRIRTEHFPLTLESARPSHTSQYLCASSESSTGELFFGEGSRLTVL.

The genes are TRBV2 and TRBJ1-1; no clear D gene. Between the trimmed V and J ends, which lost 3 bases and 1 base, there was a span of 9 bases. The CDR3 covers 14 residues. The germline CDR1 and CDR2 sequences are SNHLY and FYNNEI. CDR3 amino acids: CASSDRTPNTEAFF. The CDR3 nucleotides are TGTGCCAGCAGTGATCGGACCCCGAACACTGAAGCTTTCTTT.

The rearrangement links TRBV11-2 to TRBJ2-7; TRBD2 aligns across 8 bases. The CDR3 has 18 amino acids. Germline lookup yields CDR1 SGHAT and CDR2 FQNNGV. V shed 5 bases, J shed 4 bases, and the junction held 19 bases outside the gene matches. In nucleotides, the CDR3 is TGTGCCAGCAGCAAATACGGGTCCGGAGCGGGAGTTGATTACGAGCAGTACTTC. This gives the protein CASSKYGSGAGVDYEQYF.

The CDR3 DNA is TGTGCCAGCAGCCAAGAATACGGGACTAGCGGGAGAAATGAGCAGTTCTTC. Its translation is CASSQEYGTSGRNEQFF. The chain joins TRBV4-2 to TRBJ2-1; 14 nucleotides line up with TRBD2. The CDR3 is 17 amino acids. Germline V gene data show CDR1 as LGHNA and CDR2 as YNFKEQ. V shed 0 bases and J 7 bases; nucleotides not matched to a gene: 5.